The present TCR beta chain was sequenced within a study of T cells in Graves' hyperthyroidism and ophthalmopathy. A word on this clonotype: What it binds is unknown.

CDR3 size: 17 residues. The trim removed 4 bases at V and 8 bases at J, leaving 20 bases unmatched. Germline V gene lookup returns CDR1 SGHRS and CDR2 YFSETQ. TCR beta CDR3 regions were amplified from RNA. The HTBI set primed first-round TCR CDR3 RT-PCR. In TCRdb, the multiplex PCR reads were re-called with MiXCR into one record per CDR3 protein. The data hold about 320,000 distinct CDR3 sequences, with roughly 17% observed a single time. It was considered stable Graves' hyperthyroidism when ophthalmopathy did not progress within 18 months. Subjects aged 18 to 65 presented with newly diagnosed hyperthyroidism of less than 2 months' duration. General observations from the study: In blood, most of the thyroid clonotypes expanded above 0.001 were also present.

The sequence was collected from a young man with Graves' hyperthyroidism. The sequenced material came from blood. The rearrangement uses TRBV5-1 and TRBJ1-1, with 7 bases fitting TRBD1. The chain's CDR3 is CASSPGQSSLREVEAFF. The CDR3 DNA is TGCGCCAGCAGCCCGGGACAGTCCTCACTGAGAGAAGTGGAAGCTTTCTTT.